This TCR beta chain originates from a study of blood T cell repertoires in COVID-19. This CDR3 has 17 residues. Trimming at V came to 5 bases and at J to 1 base, leaving 6 bases not matched to a gene. Germline V gene lookup returns CDR1 SGHRS and CDR2 YFSETQ. Libraries were prepared by immunoSEQ multiplex PCR; TCRdb keeps only in-frame clonotypes and omits some of them. The sample lists over 60,000 clones; 82% were seen once. Sequencing used peripheral blood. The source is a woman older than 75 with acute or convalescent COVID-19. The chain recombines TRBV5-1 with TRBJ2-6, with TRBD1 matching 10 bases. The CDR3 reads CASRSSGQGSGANVLTF. CDR3 sequence (DNA): TGCGCCAGCAGATCTTCGGGACAGGGGTCTGGGGCCAACGTCCTGACTTTC.